This T cell receptor beta chain stems from a study of cytomegalovirus exposure and HLA in healthy donors. General study results and limits: Cytomegalovirus status, reportedly, was diagnosed with high specificity and sensitivity by the classifier.

Libraries were prepared by immunoSEQ multiplex PCR; TCRdb keeps only in-frame clonotypes and omits some of them. The repertoire holds over 110,000 clones, with just under 85% as singletons. The donors were in the roughly 130-subject validation cohort, distinct from the approximately 700-subject first cohort. Points on this clone: Its cognate antigen is unknown.

J gave up 7 bases and V 7 bases, and 9 bases lay outside the gene matches. Germline V gives CDR1 SQVTM, CDR2 ANQGSEA. This CDR3 contains 13 residues. The rearrangement joins TRBV29-1 to TRBJ2-1, with 8 bases aligning to TRBD1. Sequenced sample: PBMCs. The origin of this receptor is a woman aged 25 to 39 in good health and CMV-seronegative. CDR3 bases: TGCAGCGCCCAGGGGGCATTTGGTAATGAGCAGTTCTTC. Protein product: CSAQGAFGNEQFF.